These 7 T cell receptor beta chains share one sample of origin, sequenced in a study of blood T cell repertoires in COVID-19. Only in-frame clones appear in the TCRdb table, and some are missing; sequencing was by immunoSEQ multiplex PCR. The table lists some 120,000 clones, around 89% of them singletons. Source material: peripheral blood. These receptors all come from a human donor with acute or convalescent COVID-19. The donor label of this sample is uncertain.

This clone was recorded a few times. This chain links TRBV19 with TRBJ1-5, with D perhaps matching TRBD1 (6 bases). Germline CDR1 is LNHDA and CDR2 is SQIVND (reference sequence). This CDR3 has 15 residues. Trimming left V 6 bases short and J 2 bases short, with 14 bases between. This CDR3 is CASSYRAIGNQPQHF. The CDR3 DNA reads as TGTGCCAGTAGCTACAGGGCGATAGGCAATCAGCCCCAGCATTTT.

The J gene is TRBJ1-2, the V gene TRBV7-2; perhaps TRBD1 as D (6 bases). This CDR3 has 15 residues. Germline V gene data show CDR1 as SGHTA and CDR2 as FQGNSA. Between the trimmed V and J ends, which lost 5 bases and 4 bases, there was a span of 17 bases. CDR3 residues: CASSPGQPNTYGYTF. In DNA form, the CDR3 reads TGTGCCAGCAGCCCTGGACAGCCGAACACCTATGGCTACACCTTC.

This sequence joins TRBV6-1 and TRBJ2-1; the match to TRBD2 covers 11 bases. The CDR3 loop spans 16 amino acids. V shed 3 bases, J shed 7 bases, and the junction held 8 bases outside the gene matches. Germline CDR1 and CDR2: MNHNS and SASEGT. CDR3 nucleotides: TGTGCCAGCAGTGAGCTGGCTAGCGGGGGGTTTAATGAGCAGTTCTTC. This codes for CASSELASGGFNEQFF.

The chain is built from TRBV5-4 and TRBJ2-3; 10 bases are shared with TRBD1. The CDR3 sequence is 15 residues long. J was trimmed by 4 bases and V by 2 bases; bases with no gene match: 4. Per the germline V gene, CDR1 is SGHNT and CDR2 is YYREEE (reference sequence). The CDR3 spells CASSFGTGVADTQYF. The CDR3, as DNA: TGTGCCAGCAGCTTCGGGACAGGGGTAGCAGATACGCAGTATTTT.

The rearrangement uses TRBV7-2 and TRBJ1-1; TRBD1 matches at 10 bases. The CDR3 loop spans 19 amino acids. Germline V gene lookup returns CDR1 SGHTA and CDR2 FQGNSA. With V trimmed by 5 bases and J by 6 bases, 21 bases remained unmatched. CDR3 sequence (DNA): TGTGCCAGCAGCACCCGGACCGGGACAGGGGTTCCGGGTGACGCTGAAGCTTTCTTT. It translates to CASSTRTGTGVPGDAEAFF.

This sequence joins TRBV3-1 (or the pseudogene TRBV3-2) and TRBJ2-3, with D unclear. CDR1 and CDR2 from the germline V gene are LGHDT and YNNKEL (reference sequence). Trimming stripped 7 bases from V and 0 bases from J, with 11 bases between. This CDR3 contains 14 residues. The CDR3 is CASKMWQSTDTQYF. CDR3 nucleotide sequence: TGTGCCAGCAAAATGTGGCAGAGCACAGATACGCAGTATTTT.

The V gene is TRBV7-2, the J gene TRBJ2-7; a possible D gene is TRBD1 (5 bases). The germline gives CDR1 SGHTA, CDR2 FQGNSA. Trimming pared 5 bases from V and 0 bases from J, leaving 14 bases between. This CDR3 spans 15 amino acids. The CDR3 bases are TGTGCCAGCAGCCCACACAGGATTCCCTCCTACGAGCAGTACTTC. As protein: CASSPHRIPSYEQYF.